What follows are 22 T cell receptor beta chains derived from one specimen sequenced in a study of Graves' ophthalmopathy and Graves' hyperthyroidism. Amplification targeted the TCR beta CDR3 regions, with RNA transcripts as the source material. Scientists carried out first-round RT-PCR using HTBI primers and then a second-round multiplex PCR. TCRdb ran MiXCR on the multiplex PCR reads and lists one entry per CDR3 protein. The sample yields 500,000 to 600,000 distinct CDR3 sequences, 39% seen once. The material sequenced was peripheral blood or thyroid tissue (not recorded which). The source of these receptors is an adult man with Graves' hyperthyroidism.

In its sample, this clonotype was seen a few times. CDR3: CASSTRTGALYEQYF. As DNA, the CDR3 is TGTGCCAGCAGCACACGGACAGGGGCCCTCTACGAGCAGTACTTC. This rearrangement joins TRBV7-9 to TRBJ2-7; TRBD1 agrees at 9 bases. The V and J ends lost 5 bases and 3 bases, in that order; junction bases with no gene match: 8. This CDR3 contains 15 residues. Per germline, CDR1 SEHNR and CDR2 FQNEAQ (reference sequence).

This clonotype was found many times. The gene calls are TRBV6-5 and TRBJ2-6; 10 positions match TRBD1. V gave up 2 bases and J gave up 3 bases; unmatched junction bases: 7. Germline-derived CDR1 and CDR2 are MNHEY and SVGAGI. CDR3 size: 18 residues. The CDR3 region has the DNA TGTGCCAGCAGTTACACTCCCGGGACAGGGGTTGGGGCCAACGTCCTGACTTTC. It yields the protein CASSYTPGTGVGANVLTF.

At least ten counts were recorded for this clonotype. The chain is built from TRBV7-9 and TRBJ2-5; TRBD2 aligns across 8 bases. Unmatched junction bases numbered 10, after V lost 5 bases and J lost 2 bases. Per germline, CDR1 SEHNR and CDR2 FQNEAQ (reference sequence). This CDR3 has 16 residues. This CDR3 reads CASSPESGRVQETQYF. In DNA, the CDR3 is TGTGCCAGCAGCCCCGAAAGCGGGAGAGTACAAGAGACCCAGTACTTC.

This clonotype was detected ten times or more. The CDR3 nucleotides read TGTGCCAGCAGCGAAAGGACAGGGCGCTACGAGCAGTACTTC. Translation gives CASSERTGRYEQYF. The chain joins TRBV2 to TRBJ2-7; 8 bases fit TRBD1. The J segment lost 3 bases and the V segment lost 6 bases, leaving 7 bases of the junction unmatched. This CDR3 has 14 amino acids. Germline CDR1 SNHLY, CDR2 FYNNEI.

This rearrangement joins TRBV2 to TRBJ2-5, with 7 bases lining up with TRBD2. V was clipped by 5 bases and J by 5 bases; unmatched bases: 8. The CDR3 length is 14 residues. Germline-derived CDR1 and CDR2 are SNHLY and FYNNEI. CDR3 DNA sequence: TGTGCCAGCAGTATTCGGGAGGTATACGAGACCCAGTACTTC. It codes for CASSIREVYETQYF.

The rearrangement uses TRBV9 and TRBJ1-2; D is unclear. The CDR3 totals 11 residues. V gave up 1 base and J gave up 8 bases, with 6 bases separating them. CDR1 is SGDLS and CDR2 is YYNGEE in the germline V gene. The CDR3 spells CASSVTGGYTF. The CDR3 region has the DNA TGTGCCAGCAGCGTAACGGGGGGCTACACCTTC.

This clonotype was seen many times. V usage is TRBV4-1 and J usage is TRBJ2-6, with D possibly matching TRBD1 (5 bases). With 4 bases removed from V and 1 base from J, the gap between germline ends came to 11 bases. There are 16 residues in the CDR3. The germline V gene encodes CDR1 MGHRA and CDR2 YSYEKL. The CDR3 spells CASSLLGLSGANVLTF. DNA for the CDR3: TGCGCCAGCAGCCTTCTGGGGCTATCTGGGGCCAACGTCCTGACTTTC.

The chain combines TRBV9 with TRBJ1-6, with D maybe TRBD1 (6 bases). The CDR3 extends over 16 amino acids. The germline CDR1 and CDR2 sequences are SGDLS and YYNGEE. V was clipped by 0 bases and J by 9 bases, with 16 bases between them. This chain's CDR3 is CASSVDAGDIGSPLHF. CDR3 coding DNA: TGTGCCAGCAGCGTAGATGCAGGGGATATTGGTTCACCCCTCCACTTT.

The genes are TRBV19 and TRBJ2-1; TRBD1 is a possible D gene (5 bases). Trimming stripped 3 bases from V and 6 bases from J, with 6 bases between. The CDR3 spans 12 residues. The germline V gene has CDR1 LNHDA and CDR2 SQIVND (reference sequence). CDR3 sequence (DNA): TGTGCCAGTAGTATTGACAGCAATGAGCAGTTCTTC. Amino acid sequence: CASSIDSNEQFF.

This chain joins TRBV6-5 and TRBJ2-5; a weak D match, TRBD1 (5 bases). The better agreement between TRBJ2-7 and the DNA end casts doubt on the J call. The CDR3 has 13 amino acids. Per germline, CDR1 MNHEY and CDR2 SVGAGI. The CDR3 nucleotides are TGTGCCAGCGGTTTGAACAGGCTCTACGAGCAGTACTTC. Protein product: CASGLNRLYEQYF.

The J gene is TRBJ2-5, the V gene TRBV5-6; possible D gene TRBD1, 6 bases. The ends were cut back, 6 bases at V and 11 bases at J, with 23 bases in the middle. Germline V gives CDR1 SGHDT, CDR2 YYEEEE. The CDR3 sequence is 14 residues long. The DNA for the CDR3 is TGTGCCAGCACCCAAACAGGGCGCACAGATACGCAGTACTTC. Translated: CASTQTGRTDTQYF.

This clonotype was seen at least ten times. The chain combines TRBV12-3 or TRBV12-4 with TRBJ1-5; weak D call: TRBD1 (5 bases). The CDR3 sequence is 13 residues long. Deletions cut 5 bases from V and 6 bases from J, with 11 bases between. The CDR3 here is CASSRSGSQPQHF. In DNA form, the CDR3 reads TGTGCCAGCAGTCGTTCAGGGTCTCAGCCCCAGCATTTT.

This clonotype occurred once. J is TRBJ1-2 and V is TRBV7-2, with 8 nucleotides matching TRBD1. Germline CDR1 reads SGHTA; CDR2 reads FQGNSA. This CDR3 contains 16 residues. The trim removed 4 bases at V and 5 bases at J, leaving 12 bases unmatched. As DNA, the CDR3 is TGTGCCAGCAGCTCCTACATGGGACAGGTCCGGTATGGCTACACCTTC. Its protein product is CASSSYMGQVRYGYTF.

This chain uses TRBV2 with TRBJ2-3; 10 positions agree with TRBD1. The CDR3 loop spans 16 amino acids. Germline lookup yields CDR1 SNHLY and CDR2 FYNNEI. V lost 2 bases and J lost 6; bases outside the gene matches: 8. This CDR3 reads CASSEFRTGGTDTQYF. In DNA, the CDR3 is TGTGCCAGCAGTGAATTCCGGACAGGGGGGACGGATACGCAGTATTTT.

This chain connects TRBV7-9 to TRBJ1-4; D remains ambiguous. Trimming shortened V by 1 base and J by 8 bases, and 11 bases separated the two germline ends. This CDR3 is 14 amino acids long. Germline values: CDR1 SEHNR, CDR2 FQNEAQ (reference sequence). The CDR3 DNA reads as TGTGCCAGCAGCTTAGTGATGACCGGGGAAAAACTGTTTTTT. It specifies CASSLVMTGEKLFF.

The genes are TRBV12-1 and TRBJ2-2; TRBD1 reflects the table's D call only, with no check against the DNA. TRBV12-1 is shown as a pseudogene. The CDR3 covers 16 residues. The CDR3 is CASSPAQRRGTGELFF. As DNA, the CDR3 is TGTGCCAGCAGCCCTGCCCAGAGAAGGGGCACCGGGGAGCTGTTTTTT.

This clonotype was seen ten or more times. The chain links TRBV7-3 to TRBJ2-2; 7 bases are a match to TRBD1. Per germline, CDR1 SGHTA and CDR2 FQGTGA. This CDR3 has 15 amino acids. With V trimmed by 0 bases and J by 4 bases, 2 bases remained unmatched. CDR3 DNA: TGTGCCAGCAGCTTAACAGGGGGCCCCACCGGGGAGCTGTTTTTT. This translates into CASSLTGGPTGELFF.

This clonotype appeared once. The CDR3 spells CASSPTRGNTEAFF. As DNA, the CDR3 is TGTGCCAGCAGTCCCACCAGGGGGAACACTGAAGCTTTCTTT. The chain links TRBV12-3 or TRBV12-4 to TRBJ1-1; D possibly corresponds to TRBD1 (6 bases). V lost 5 bases to trimming and J lost 1 base, with 11 bases between them. The CDR3 is 14 amino acids.

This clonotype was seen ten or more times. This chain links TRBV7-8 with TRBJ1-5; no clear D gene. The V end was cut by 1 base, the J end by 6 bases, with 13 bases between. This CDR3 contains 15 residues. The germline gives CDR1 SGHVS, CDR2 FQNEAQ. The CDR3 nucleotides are TGTGCCAGCAGCTTAGATGGAGAGGGCGGTCAGCCCCAGCATTTT. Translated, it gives CASSLDGEGGQPQHF.

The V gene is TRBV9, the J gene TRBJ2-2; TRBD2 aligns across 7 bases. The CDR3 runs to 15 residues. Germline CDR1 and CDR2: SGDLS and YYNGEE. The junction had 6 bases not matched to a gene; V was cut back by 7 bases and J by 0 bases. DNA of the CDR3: TGTGCCAGCTCACAAACTAGCGCGAACACCGGGGAGCTGTTTTTT. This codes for CASSQTSANTGELFF. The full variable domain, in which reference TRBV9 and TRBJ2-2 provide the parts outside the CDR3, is DSGVTQTPKHLITATGQRVTLRCSPRSGDLSVYWYQQSLDQGLQFLIQYYNGEERAKGNILERFSAQQFPDLHSELNLSSLELGDSALYFCASSQTSANTGELFFGEGSRLTVL.

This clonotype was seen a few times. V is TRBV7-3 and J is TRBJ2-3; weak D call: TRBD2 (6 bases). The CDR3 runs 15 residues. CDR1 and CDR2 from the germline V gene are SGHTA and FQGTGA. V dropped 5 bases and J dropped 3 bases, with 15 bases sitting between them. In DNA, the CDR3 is TGTGCCAGCAGCGCCGCGGGGTTGGTAACAGATACGCAGTATTTT. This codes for CASSAAGLVTDTQYF.

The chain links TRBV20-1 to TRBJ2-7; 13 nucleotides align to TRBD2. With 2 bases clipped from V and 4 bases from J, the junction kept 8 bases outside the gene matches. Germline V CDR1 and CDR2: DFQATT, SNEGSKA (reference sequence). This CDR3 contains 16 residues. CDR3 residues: CSARRPGLAGKYEQYF. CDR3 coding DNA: TGCAGTGCTAGACGACCGGGACTAGCGGGAAAGTACGAGCAGTACTTC.